The source of this T cell receptor beta chain is a study of blood T cells in healthy people across ages. Findings of the study overall: Donors of long life had a larger count of naive CD4+ cells and greater diversity than aged donors.

The use of a sample-barcoded 5' primer and a J-beta primer mix characterized a second PCR of about 6 to 12 cycles. Each cDNA was tagged by a template-switch adaptor containing 12 random nucleotides. One entry per CDR3 protein, called by TCRdb with MiXCR from the 5' RACE reads. The sample gives fewer than 2 million distinct CDR3 sequences, roughly two fifths of which show up once; under 25% is in the top ten. This clonotype has a handful of counts. Antigen specificity is unknown. CDR3 length: 16 residues. Looked up from germline, CDR1 is MGHRA and CDR2 is YSYEKL. V was pared by 1 base and J by 4 bases, with 17 bases between. Per-sample PBMC isolation yielded at least 6.5 million cells.

This clonotype was sampled from a human donor in good health. The chain joins TRBV4-1 to TRBJ2-7; D is possibly TRBD1 or TRBD2 (6 bases each). The sequencing sample was made of blood. In DNA form, the CDR3 reads TGCGCCAGCAGCCAAGGGCGGGGCAGGGGAAGGTACGAGCAGTACTTC. Translation: CASSQGRGRGRYEQYF.